This note documents a single TCR beta chain sequence. The antigen remains undetermined. This sample is drawn from a study of blood T cells in healthy people across ages. The study, taken as a whole, reports: Conclusively comparing naive with antigen-experienced cells was impossible with unsorted PBMCs.

For the second PCR, which ran for roughly 7 to 11 cycles, a sample-barcoded 5' primer and a J-beta primer mix were used. With 12 random nucleotides, a template-switch adaptor tagged each individual cDNA molecule. Using its own MiXCR run on the 5' RACE reads, TCRdb lists one record per CDR3 protein. This sample carries some 1 million distinct CDR3 sequences, 45% of them seen once, and the ten largest clones take over 15%. The CDR3 covers 14 residues. V lost 5 bases to trimming and J lost 11 bases; unmatched junction nucleotides: 14. Each sample yielded at least 6.5 million isolated PBMCs. This sequence originates from a woman aged 60-75 years in good health. The chain joins TRBV12-3 or TRBV12-4 to TRBJ2-7; 8 positions agree with TRBD2. Sequencing was done on a sample of blood. CDR3 nucleotides: TGTGCCAGCAGTCCAGGACCAGCGGGAGCCCGGGAGTACTTC. Translating gives CASSPGPAGAREYF.